One sample yielded the 21 T cell receptor beta chains listed below, sequenced in a study of regulatory T cells in long-lasting Graves disease. In building TCR beta libraries, iRepertoire HTBI primers were used together with Arm-PCR of CDR3 regions. TCRdb recomputed calls from the multiplex PCR reads with MiXCR, one row per CDR3 protein. The sample yields roughly 700,000 distinct CDR3 sequences, about 32% seen once. Described time point: persistent/refractory GD, antithyroid drugs over 5 years with positive TRAb. Scientists built the TCR library using RNA that was extracted from PBMCs. The source material was peripheral blood mononuclear cells (PBMCs), sampled when the disease was refractory, from a patient treated with antithyroid drugs. All receptors come from a female donor with Graves disease.

The table lists this clonotype with a few counts. The chain is built from TRBV24-1 and TRBJ1-2, with D unresolved. The CDR3 loop spans 16 amino acids. V was pared by 3 bases and J by 1 base, with 14 bases between. Germline-derived CDR1 and CDR2 are KGHDR and SFDVKD. CDR3 in DNA: TGTGCCACCAGTGATCGAGCTAAGGACGGTAACTATGGCTACACCTTC. Its translation: CATSDRAKDGNYGYTF.

This clonotype was counted only a few times. V gene TRBV15 combines with J gene TRBJ1-4; no clear D gene. The germline V gene encodes CDR1 LNHNV and CDR2 YYDKDF (reference sequence). Trimming took off 1 base at V and 2 bases at J, with 8 bases between the two ends. The CDR3 is 15 amino acids. CDR3 in DNA: TGTGCCACCAGCAGAGTCGGGTGGACTAATGAAAAACTGTTTTTT. Translating it yields CATSRVGWTNEKLFF.

This clonotype was detected ten times or more. The V and J genes are TRBV12-3 or TRBV12-4 and TRBJ2-7, with D unresolved. The CDR3 is 12 residues long. The V end lost 6 bases, the J end lost 3 bases, and 9 bases lay between the germline ends. Here the CDR3 reads CASSFGHYEQYF. The CDR3 DNA sequence: TGTGCCAGCAGCTTTGGGCACTACGAGCAGTACTTC.

The chain joins TRBV20-1 to TRBJ1-2; TRBD1 matches 7 bases. Trimming took 0 bases from V and 0 from J; bases not matched to a gene: 16. The CDR3 contains 19 residues. Germline V gene lookup returns CDR1 DFQATT and CDR2 SNEGSKA (reference sequence). CDR3 sequence: CSARDLGLRDRKTNYGYTF. The CDR3, as DNA: TGCAGTGCTAGAGATCTCGGGTTACGGGACAGAAAAACTAACTATGGCTACACCTTC.

This clonotype was detected once. The chain links TRBV20-1 to TRBJ2-7; 8 positions agree with TRBD2. With V trimmed by 2 bases and J by 6 bases, 12 bases remained unmatched. CDR1 and CDR2 (germline): DFQATT, SNEGSKA (reference sequence). The CDR3 has 15 amino acids. This CDR3 is CSARSRTSGSVEQYF. CDR3 nucleotide sequence: TGCAGTGCTAGATCCAGGACCAGCGGGAGTGTCGAGCAGTACTTC.

This clonotype was observed a handful of times. The chain has TRBV25-1 and TRBJ1-4; D possibly corresponds to TRBD1 (6 bases). CDR3 length equals 14 residues. Germline-derived CDR1 and CDR2 are MGHDK and SYGVNS. The V end was cut by 5 bases, the J end by 8 bases, with 15 bases between. CDR3 sequence reads: CASSFRGASEKLFF. The CDR3 DNA reads TGTGCCAGCAGTTTCAGGGGCGCGTCCGAAAAACTGTTTTTT.

The chain uses TRBV12-3 or TRBV12-4 and TRBJ1-1; possibly TRBD1 for D (6 bases). The CDR3 has 16 amino acids. The ends were cut back, 4 bases at V and 10 bases at J, with 25 bases in the middle. The CDR3 loop reads CASSSRGRQENRGAFF. The CDR3, as DNA: TGTGCCAGCAGTTCCCGTGGTCGACAGGAAAACCGTGGAGCTTTCTTT.

This clonotype was picked up many times. This chain connects TRBV3-1 to TRBJ2-7; no reliable D call. The V gene's germline CDR1 is LGHDT and CDR2 YNNKEL (reference sequence). The CDR3 sequence is 14 residues long. V shed 3 bases and J shed 2 bases, with 11 bases lying between them. CDR3 nucleotide sequence: TGTGCCAGCAGCCAGAATCTCGGCACCTACGAGCAGTACTTC. It translates to CASSQNLGTYEQYF.

The rearrangement uses TRBV7-9 and TRBJ1-4; D uncertain. The CDR3 contains 17 residues. With 0 bases removed from V and 8 bases from J, the gap between germline ends came to 19 bases. Germline assignment: CDR1 SEHNR and CDR2 FQNEAQ (reference sequence). The CDR3 DNA sequence: TGTGCCAGCAGCTTAGCGCTGTCCGGGGTTTCATACGAAAAACTGTTTTTT. Amino acids: CASSLALSGVSYEKLFF.

This chain links TRBV6-2 or TRBV6-3 with TRBJ2-7, with 10 bases aligning to TRBD1. With 6 bases clipped from V and 5 bases from J, the junction kept 7 bases outside the gene matches. There are 14 residues in the CDR3. Germline-derived CDR1 and CDR2 are MNHEY and SVGEGT. Here the CDR3 DNA reads TGTGCCAGCAGCAGAGGACAGGGGGGACACGAGCAGTACTTC. Its protein is CASSRGQGGHEQYF.

This chain links TRBV15 with TRBJ2-7, with 8 bases matching TRBD1. This CDR3 contains 13 residues. V trimming: 1 base; J trimming: 6 bases; junction bases outside the gene matches: 2. CDR1 and CDR2 from the germline V gene are LNHNV and YYDKDF (reference sequence). This chain's CDR3 is CATSRGQGREQYF. CDR3 DNA sequence: TGTGCCACCAGCAGAGGACAGGGGCGCGAGCAGTACTTC.

This chain uses TRBV6-1 with TRBJ2-7; 11 bases are a match to TRBD2. The germline V gene has CDR1 MNHNS and CDR2 SASEGT. The CDR3 consists of 14 residues. V gave up 5 bases and J gave up 5 bases; unmatched junction bases: 5. CDR3 protein: CASSPRLAGNEQYF. The CDR3 DNA follows: TGTGCCAGCAGTCCCCGACTAGCGGGAAACGAGCAGTACTTC.

The rearrangement joins TRBV30 to TRBJ1-3; D is perhaps TRBD1 (5 bases). Between the trimmed V and J ends, which lost 3 bases and 2 bases, there was a span of 8 bases. CDR1 GTSNPN and CDR2 SVGIG come from the germline V gene (reference sequence). The CDR3 runs 13 residues. The CDR3 loop is CAWRWGTGNTIYF. In DNA form, the CDR3 reads TGTGCCTGGAGATGGGGGACTGGAAACACCATATATTTT.

The DNA of the CDR3 is TGTGCCAGTAGTACGGGACAGAATAATTCACCCCTCCACTTT. Translated: CASSTGQNNSPLHF. This chain uses TRBV19 with TRBJ1-6; 7 positions agree with TRBD1. The CDR3 extends over 14 amino acids. Germline CDR1 reads LNHDA; CDR2 reads SQIVND (reference sequence). The ends lost 4 bases at V and 5 bases at J; junction bases unmatched: 2. The variable domain in full, completed from reference TRBV19 and TRBJ1-6, reads DGGITQSPKYLFRKEGQNVTLSCEQNLNHDAMYWYRQDPGQGLRLIYYSQIVNDFQKGDIAEGYSVSREKKESFPLTVTSAQKNPTAFYLCASSTGQNNSPLHFGNGTRLTVT.

This chain links TRBV6-1 with TRBJ1-3; D remains unclear. Germline V gives CDR1 MNHNS, CDR2 SASEGT. Trimming shortened V by 6 bases and J by 2 bases, and 20 bases separated the two germline ends. There are 17 residues in the CDR3. The CDR3 nucleotides read TGTGCCAGCAGCCCGGGCGTAGGCGGGGAAGCTGGAAACACCATATATTTT. Translated: CASSPGVGGEAGNTIYF.

The gene calls are TRBV20-1 and TRBJ1-4; a possible D gene is TRBD1 (5 bases). V was trimmed by 1 base and J by 4 bases, leaving 10 bases between them. The CDR3 runs 14 residues. Germline CDR1 reads DFQATT; CDR2 reads SNEGSKA (reference sequence). The CDR3 nucleotides read TGCAGTGCTAGAGTAGCCGGGGGTAATGAAAAACTGTTTTTT. Its translation: CSARVAGGNEKLFF.

The sample holds a few counts of this clonotype. The V gene is TRBV5-1, the J gene TRBJ2-5; the match to TRBD1 covers 8 bases. CDR1 and CDR2 (germline): SGHRS, YFSETQ. The CDR3 is made up of 14 amino acids. V dropped 4 bases and J dropped 1; count of bases not matched to a gene: 3. The CDR3 is CASSHGQGQETQYF. CDR3 nucleotides: TGCGCCAGCAGCCATGGACAGGGCCAAGAGACCCAGTACTTC.

The chain joins TRBV19 to TRBJ2-5; D unclear. CDR3 length: 12 amino acids. V dropped 4 bases and J dropped 2 bases, with 5 bases sitting between them. Looked up from germline, CDR1 is LNHDA and CDR2 is SQIVND (reference sequence). CDR3 in amino acids: CASSKRQETQYF. The CDR3 DNA sequence: TGTGCCAGTAGTAAGAGGCAAGAGACCCAGTACTTC.

This clonotype was observed many times. V usage is TRBV27 and J usage is TRBJ1-1; D gene uncertain. Germline lookup yields CDR1 MNHEY and CDR2 SMNVEV (reference sequence). The ends were cut back, 5 bases at V and 1 base at J, with 11 bases in the middle. The CDR3 runs to 14 residues. The CDR3 protein is CASSPRSSNTEAFF. The CDR3 DNA is TGTGCCAGCAGTCCCAGGAGTTCGAACACTGAAGCTTTCTTT.

In DNA, the CDR3 is TGCAGCGTTGACAGAATCTCCTACAATGAGCAGTTCTTC. Its translation: CSVDRISYNEQFF. The chain recombines TRBV29-1 with TRBJ2-1; D is ambiguous. Germline CDR1 SQVTM, CDR2 ANQGSEA. The CDR3 is 13 residues long. V lost 3 bases and J 0 bases, leaving 6 bases between the germline ends.

This clonotype was found a few times. This chain uses TRBV12-3 or TRBV12-4 with TRBJ1-4; 7 positions match TRBD1. This CDR3 has 14 amino acids. V lost 3 bases and J lost 8; bases outside the gene matches: 6. The CDR3 nucleotides are TGTGCCAGCAGTTTGAACAGGGGCGTCGAAAAACTGTTTTTT. This sequence encodes CASSLNRGVEKLFF.